Shown below are 4 T cell receptor beta chains from a single sample sequenced in a study of blood T cell repertoires in COVID-19. Assay: immunoSEQ multiplex PCR; the TCRdb copy retains only in-frame clones and omits some. The data contain 150,000 or so clones, 87% of them singletons. Sequences were obtained from PBMCs or T cells enriched from blood (not recorded which). The receptors stem from a woman aged 40 to 55 who had been exposed to COVID-19.

The chain is built from TRBV29-1 and TRBJ1-3; D remains unclear. With 6 bases removed from V and 4 bases from J, the gap between germline ends came to 10 bases. CDR1 is SQVTM, CDR2 ANQGSEA, per germline. The CDR3 contains 12 residues. The CDR3 coding sequence is TGCAGCGTACGGACGGGGGGAAACACCATATATTTT. Its protein is CSVRTGGNTIYF.

The V and J genes are TRBV19 and TRBJ2-2, with 10 bases identical to TRBD1. Germline assignment: CDR1 LNHDA and CDR2 SQIVND (reference sequence). The CDR3 covers 19 residues. Germline trimming cut 7 bases from V and 2 bases from J; bases unmatched to any gene: 16. DNA of the CDR3: TGTGCCAGTAAGGATCCGAGACAGGGGGCGGCTTCTAACACCGGGGAGCTGTTTTTT. This sequence encodes CASKDPRQGAASNTGELFF.

The chain joins TRBV28 to TRBJ1-4; TRBD1 matches at 9 bases. The CDR3 is made up of 15 amino acids. Germline V gene lookup returns CDR1 MDHEN and CDR2 SYDVKM. V dropped 3 bases and J dropped 8; count of bases not matched to a gene: 7. The CDR3, as DNA: TGTGCCAGCAGTTTCCCCGGGACAGGGTACGAAAAACTGTTTTTT. Protein product: CASSFPGTGYEKLFF.

The chain recombines TRBV13 with TRBJ2-4, with TRBD1 as a possible D gene (7 bases). CDR1 and CDR2 (germline): PRHDT, FYEKMQ (reference sequence). The V gene lost 8 bases and the J gene lost 4 bases, with 12 bases spanning the gap. The CDR3 consists of 13 residues. The CDR3 region is CASGGGRKNIQYF. CDR3 bases: TGTGCCAGCGGAGGGGGCCGGAAAAACATTCAGTACTTC.